Presented here are 24 T cell receptor beta chains from one specimen sequenced in a study of shared clonotypes between healthy human individuals. Some clones are missing from TCRdb's copy, which holds only in-frame ones; the method was immunoSEQ multiplex PCR. The sample has 1 million to 1.3 million clones, around 78% seen once; the top ten hold 0.61%. The sample taken for sequencing was memory CD4+ T cells from PBMCs. Stated subset: CD45RA-negative fraction. Receptor source: a man in his late teens or twenties in good health. Some clones in this sample may be carry-over from other donors' samples.

The chain couples TRBV5-4 to TRBJ2-1; 11 positions agree with TRBD2. The germline gives CDR1 SGHNT, CDR2 YYREEE (reference sequence). The CDR3 contains 15 residues. The V segment lost 2 bases and the J segment 7 bases; nucleotides outside the gene matches: 5. The CDR3 loop is CASSFTSGSENEQFF. CDR3 bases: TGTGCCAGCAGCTTCACTAGCGGGAGCGAGAATGAGCAGTTCTTC.

This clone showed up many times. Different DNA sequences within this sample yield the same CDR3. The J gene is TRBJ2-1, the V gene TRBV6-6; no definite D call. This CDR3 has 11 amino acids. Germline V gene lookup returns CDR1 MNHNY and CDR2 SVGAGI (reference sequence). V was shortened by 4 bases and J by 6 bases, with 4 bases between the two germline ends. This CDR3 reads CASSSSNEQFF. CDR3 DNA: TGTGCCAGCAGTTCTAGCAATGAGCAGTTCTTC.

This clone was observed many times. Different DNA sequences within this sample yield the same CDR3. The chain has TRBV2 and TRBJ2-7, with 7 bases lining up with TRBD1. The CDR3 spans 13 residues. From germline, CDR1 is SNHLY and CDR2 FYNNEI. V lost 7 bases and J lost 6; bases outside the gene matches: 9. The CDR3 reads CASTETGQREQYF. In DNA, the CDR3 is TGTGCCAGCACGGAGACAGGGCAACGCGAGCAGTACTTC.

The V call is TRBV30, the J call TRBJ2-2; no firm D call. This CDR3 spans 13 amino acids. V lost 0 bases and J lost 5, with 7 bases in between. Per the germline V gene, CDR1 is GTSNPN and CDR2 is SVGIG (reference sequence). CDR3 bases: TGTGCCTGGAGTGTATCCGGAACCGGGGAGCTGTTTTTT. Protein: CAWSVSGTGELFF.

This rearrangement joins TRBV5-1 to TRBJ2-7, with D possibly matching TRBD2 (6 bases). The germline V and J ends were trimmed by 1 base and 0 bases, with 11 bases remaining between them. The CDR3 is made up of 15 amino acids. Germline lookup yields CDR1 SGHRS and CDR2 YFSETQ. CDR3 loop: CASSLTAGSSYEQYF. The CDR3 DNA reads TGCGCCAGCAGCTTGACAGCCGGGAGCTCCTACGAGCAGTACTTC.

The chain employs TRBV2 and TRBJ2-7; the match to TRBD1 covers 9 bases. Unmatched junction bases numbered 6, after V lost 8 bases and J lost 1 base. Germline loops: CDR1 SNHLY, CDR2 FYNNEI. CDR3 size: 14 residues. CDR3 coding DNA: TGTGCCAGCGCACCGGGACAGGGTTCCTACGAGCAGTACTTC. Residues: CASAPGQGSYEQYF.

The chain has TRBV20-1 and TRBJ1-2; D remains ambiguous. This CDR3 comprises 11 residues. Germline V gene data show CDR1 as DFQATT and CDR2 as SNEGSKA (reference sequence). V was shortened by 3 bases and J by 7 bases, with 9 bases between the two germline ends. The CDR3, as DNA: TGCAGTGCTAGTTCCGGAGCTGGCTACACCTTC. Its translation: CSASSGAGYTF.

The chain combines TRBV29-1 with TRBJ2-1; unclear D gene. Trimming took off 5 bases at V and 5 bases at J, with 13 bases between the two ends. Per the germline V gene, CDR1 is SQVTM and CDR2 is ANQGSEA. The CDR3 is 13 residues long. The CDR3 nucleotides are TGCAGCGTTCCGGTCTTGGGGAACAATGAGCAGTTCTTC. It translates to CSVPVLGNNEQFF.

This clone was counted once. Other DNA sequences in the same sample also yield this CDR3. This rearrangement joins TRBV5-1 to TRBJ1-1; 9 bases align to TRBD1. Germline CDR1 and CDR2: SGHRS and YFSETQ. The CDR3 runs 15 residues. V lost 4 bases to trimming and J lost 3 bases; unmatched junction nucleotides: 7. The CDR3 loop reads CASSLAGQGHTEAFF. Written as DNA, the CDR3 is TGCGCCAGCAGCCTAGCGGGACAGGGACACACTGAAGCTTTCTTT.

The genes are TRBV5-1 and TRBJ1-3; D gene unclear. This CDR3 comprises 16 residues. V lost 0 bases, J lost 2 bases, and 12 bases lay in between. In germline, CDR1 is SGHRS, CDR2 YFSETQ. Here the CDR3 reads CASSLGVLGTGNTIYF. DNA for the CDR3: TGCGCCAGCAGCTTGGGGGTCCTCGGGACTGGAAACACCATATATTTT.

This chain uses TRBV7-9 with TRBJ2-1; TRBD2 agrees at 11 bases. With V trimmed by 7 bases and J by 9 bases, 8 bases remained unmatched. The germline V gene has CDR1 SEHNR and CDR2 FQNEAQ (reference sequence). CDR3 length: 14 amino acids. Here the CDR3 DNA reads TGTGCCAGCACCACACTAGCGGGAGTTGGTGAGCAGTTCTTC. It translates to CASTTLAGVGEQFF.

This chain links TRBV5-1 with TRBJ2-1, with a weak D call TRBD2 (6 bases). Trimming took 2 bases from V and 5 from J, leaving 23 bases between them. Germline loops: CDR1 SGHRS, CDR2 YFSETQ. The CDR3 covers 18 residues. The CDR3 protein is CASSFRWSGADYHNEQFF. The CDR3 coding sequence is TGCGCCAGCAGCTTTAGGTGGTCCGGGGCGGACTACCACAATGAGCAGTTCTTC.

The rearrangement uses TRBV28 and TRBJ2-3; D may be TRBD1 or TRBD2 (5 bases each). Looked up from germline, CDR1 is MDHEN and CDR2 is SYDVKM. The CDR3 extends over 14 amino acids. V dropped 6 bases and J dropped 6 bases, with 16 bases sitting between them. CDR3 bases: TGTGCCAGCAGATCTACTCACAGGAGGGATACGCAGTATTTT. The encoded protein is CASRSTHRRDTQYF.

The rearrangement links TRBV7-2 to TRBJ2-2; 8 bases agree with TRBD1. The germline gives CDR1 SGHTA, CDR2 FQGNSA. Losses at the gene ends were 0 bases for V and 7 bases for J; bases not matched to a gene: 4. The CDR3 is made up of 15 amino acids. CDR3 nucleotides: TGTGCCAGCAGCTTAGCGGACAGGGAGATCGGGGAGCTGTTTTTT. This translates into CASSLADREIGELFF. The full variable domain, in which reference TRBV7-2 and TRBJ2-2 provide the parts outside the CDR3, is GAGVSQSPSNKVTEKGKDVELRCDPISGHTALYWYRQSLGQGLEFLIYFQGNSAPDKSGLPSDRFSAERTGGSVSTLTIQRTQQEDSAVYLCASSLADREIGELFFGEGSRLTVL.

There are many counts of this clone. The chain has TRBV23-1 and TRBJ1-5; no clear D gene. TRBV23-1 is labeled an ORF, and its function is uncertain. The germline V and J ends were trimmed by 9 bases and 7 bases, with 13 bases remaining between them. This CDR3 contains 12 residues. Here the CDR3 reads CASPYPGQPQHF. The CDR3 nucleotides are TGCGCCAGTCCGTATCCGGGGCAGCCCCAGCATTTT.

V usage is TRBV28 and J usage is TRBJ1-4; maybe TRBD1 (5 bases). CDR1 is MDHEN and CDR2 is SYDVKM in the germline V gene. This CDR3 has 16 residues. V gave up 6 bases and J gave up 4 bases, with 18 bases separating them. The CDR3 spells CASSSLVGTYNEKLFF. In DNA form, the CDR3 reads TGTGCCAGCAGCTCCCTGGTGGGGACCTATAATGAAAAACTGTTTTTT.

This clone was detected once. The chain is built from TRBV27 and TRBJ2-7; D unclear. The V gene lost 8 bases and the J gene lost 3 bases, with 8 bases spanning the gap. Germline CDR1 reads MNHEY; CDR2 reads SMNVEV (reference sequence). CDR3 length: 11 amino acids. The CDR3 sequence: CASPDGYEQYF. The CDR3 nucleotides read TGTGCCAGCCCGGACGGCTACGAGCAGTACTTC.

This clone has a handful of counts. The same CDR3 is also encoded by other DNA sequences in this sample. The genes are TRBV7-2 and TRBJ2-5; D not resolved. Per the germline V gene, CDR1 is SGHTA and CDR2 is FQGNSA. This CDR3 has 12 amino acids. The V end lost 1 base, the J end lost 5 bases, and 5 bases lay between the germline ends. CDR3 nucleotide sequence: TGTGCCAGCAGCTTAGTCGGGGAGACCCAGTACTTC. Protein product: CASSLVGETQYF. The full variable domain, completed using reference TRBV7-2 and TRBJ2-5, is GAGVSQSPSNKVTEKGKDVELRCDPISGHTALYWYRQSLGQGLEFLIYFQGNSAPDKSGLPSDRFSAERTGGSVSTLTIQRTQQEDSAVYLCASSLVGETQYFGPGTRLLVL.

With regard to this clone: In the same sample, other DNA sequences code for this CDR3. V and J are TRBV5-1 and TRBJ2-5; 9 positions agree with TRBD1. Per germline, CDR1 SGHRS and CDR2 YFSETQ. CDR3 length: 14 residues. Trimming removed 5 bases from V and 5 bases from J; junction bases left unmatched: 7. The CDR3 sequence is CASSLTGGQETQYF. DNA of the CDR3: TGCGCCAGCAGTTTGACAGGGGGGCAGGAGACCCAGTACTTC.

This clone showed up just a few times. V is TRBV7-8 and J is TRBJ1-2; D ambiguous. Trimming pared 5 bases from V and 2 bases from J, leaving 6 bases between. This CDR3 is 12 amino acids long. CDR1 SGHVS and CDR2 FQNEAQ come from the germline V gene. The CDR3 reads CASSPVNYGYTF. The CDR3 bases are TGTGCCAGCAGCCCAGTCAACTATGGCTACACCTTC.

A note on this clone: Other DNA sequences in this sample translate to the same CDR3. V usage is TRBV5-1 and J usage is TRBJ1-2, with 7 bases fitting TRBD1. Trimming cost V 4 bases and J 4 bases; bases outside gene matches: 4. Germline values: CDR1 SGHRS, CDR2 YFSETQ. The CDR3 loop spans 13 amino acids. This chain's CDR3 is CASSQDRVYGYTF. CDR3 bases: TGCGCCAGCAGCCAAGACAGGGTCTATGGCTACACCTTC. The full variable domain, completed using reference TRBV5-1 and TRBJ1-2, is KAGVTQTPRYLIKTRGQQVTLSCSPISGHRSVSWYQQTPGQGLQFLFEYFSETQRNKGNFPGRFSGRQFSNSRSEMNVSTLELGDSALYLCASSQDRVYGYTFGSGTRLTVV.

This clone has only one observation. V gene TRBV5-1 combines with J gene TRBJ1-5; D may be TRBD1 (5 bases). CDR1 and CDR2 from the germline V gene are SGHRS and YFSETQ. The CDR3 covers 15 residues. V lost 0 bases, J lost 7 bases, and 14 bases lay in between. Here the CDR3 reads CASSLEAGTRQPQHF. The CDR3 nucleotides are TGCGCCAGCAGCTTGGAAGCCGGGACGCGGCAGCCCCAGCATTTT.

In its sample, this clone was seen a few times. The chain recombines TRBV30 with TRBJ1-5; TRBD1 matches 8 bases. This CDR3 spans 14 amino acids. Per the germline V gene, CDR1 is GTSNPN and CDR2 is SVGIG (reference sequence). V lost 1 base, J lost 7 bases, and 6 bases stayed unmatched. The CDR3 bases are TGTGCCTGGAGTGCGTACAGGGGGTTCCAGCCCCAGCATTTT. Encoded protein: CAWSAYRGFQPQHF.

This chain links TRBV18 with TRBJ2-7; possibly TRBD1 or TRBD2 for D (5 bases each). CDR3 length: 14 residues. Trimming stripped 3 bases from V and 2 bases from J, with 11 bases between. Germline V gene sequence: CDR1 KGHSH, CDR2 LQKENI. CDR3 bases: TGTGCCAGCTCACCCGGGGCTTCCACCTACGAGCAGTACTTC. Translating gives CASSPGASTYEQYF. Drawing the rest from reference TRBV18 and TRBJ2-7, the complete variable domain is NAGVMQNPRHLVRRRGQEARLRCSPMKGHSHVYWYRQLPEEGLKFMVYLQKENIIDESGMPKERFSAEFPKEGPSILRIQQVVRGDSAAYFCASSPGASTYEQYFGPGTRLTVT.